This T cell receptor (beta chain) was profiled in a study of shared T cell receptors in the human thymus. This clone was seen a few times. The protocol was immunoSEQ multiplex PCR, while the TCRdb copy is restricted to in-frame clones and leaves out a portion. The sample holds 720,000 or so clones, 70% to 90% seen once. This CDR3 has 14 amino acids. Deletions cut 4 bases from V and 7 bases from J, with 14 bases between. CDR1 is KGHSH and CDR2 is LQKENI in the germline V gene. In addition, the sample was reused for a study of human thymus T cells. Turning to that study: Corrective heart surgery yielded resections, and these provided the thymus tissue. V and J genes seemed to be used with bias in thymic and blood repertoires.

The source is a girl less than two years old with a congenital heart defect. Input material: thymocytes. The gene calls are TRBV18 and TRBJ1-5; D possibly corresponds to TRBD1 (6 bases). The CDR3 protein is CASSRGPFGQPQHF. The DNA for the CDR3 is TGTGCCAGCTCACGGGGGCCATTCGGGCAGCCCCAGCATTTT.